The 9 T cell receptor beta chains presented below share a single source sample, sequenced in a study of shared T cell receptors in the human thymus. Sequencing was performed with immunoSEQ multiplex PCR; in TCRdb, only in-frame clones are kept and a portion is missing. The sample records about 380,000 clones, more than 85% being singletons. Sequenced material: thymocytes. These TCRs come from a human donor.

This rearrangement joins TRBV6-4 to TRBJ2-1, with a weak D call TRBD2 (6 bases). V lost 3 bases and J 3 bases, leaving 12 bases between the germline ends. The CDR3 consists of 15 residues. Germline assignment: CDR1 MRHNA and CDR2 SNTAGT. CDR3: CASSEVSSDYNEQFF. CDR3 sequence (DNA): TGTGCCAGCAGTGAGGTATCTAGCGACTACAATGAGCAGTTCTTC.

The chain joins TRBV25-1 to TRBJ2-3, with 10 positions matching TRBD2. V dropped 5 bases and J dropped 2; count of bases not matched to a gene: 4. This CDR3 has 15 amino acids. The germline V gene has CDR1 MGHDK and CDR2 SYGVNS. The CDR3 DNA sequence: TGTGCCAGCAGTTTAAGCGGGAGGGCCACAGATACGCAGTATTTT. Its protein product is CASSLSGRATDTQYF.

The rearrangement joins TRBV28 to TRBJ1-1; unclear D gene. Germline V lookup: CDR1 MDHEN, CDR2 SYDVKM. CDR3 length equals 14 residues. The V and J ends lost 5 bases and 3 bases respectively, with 13 bases between them. The CDR3 sequence is CASSPLRGYTEAFF. The CDR3 DNA reads as TGTGCCAGCAGTCCCCTTCGGGGATACACTGAAGCTTTCTTT.

CDR3: CASSQVYGQGADFSAEQYF. The CDR3 region has the DNA TGTGCCAGCAGCCAAGTTTATGGACAGGGGGCGGACTTCTCGGCCGAGCAGTACTTC. The rearrangement joins TRBV14 to TRBJ2-7; 11 bases align to TRBD1. Germline CDR1 SGHDN, CDR2 FVKESK. CDR3 length: 19 amino acids. After removal of 1 base from V and 6 bases from J, the junction contained 17 bases not matched to a gene.

This chain connects TRBV4-3 to TRBJ2-7; 8 bases agree with TRBD1. The V segment lost 3 bases and the J segment 3 bases; nucleotides outside the gene matches: 7. Germline CDR1 LGHNA, CDR2 YSLEER. The CDR3 covers 15 residues. The CDR3 coding sequence is TGCGCCAGCAGCCACGCACCGGGACAGGACTACGAGCAGTACTTC. Amino acid sequence: CASSHAPGQDYEQYF.

This clone appeared a single time. This chain connects TRBV9 to TRBJ2-1; TRBD2 agrees at 14 bases. This CDR3 region has 19 residues. Germline-derived CDR1 and CDR2 are SGDLS and YYNGEE. The ends lost 6 bases at V and 7 bases at J; junction bases unmatched: 18. CDR3 residues: CASTKGTSGRVHPVNEQFF. In DNA, the CDR3 is TGTGCCAGCACCAAAGGGACTAGCGGGAGAGTTCACCCCGTAAATGAGCAGTTCTTC.

This chain links TRBV27 with TRBJ2-5, with D tentatively TRBD1 (6 bases). The ends were cut back, 0 bases at V and 4 bases at J, with 15 bases in the middle. Germline V gene lookup returns CDR1 MNHEY and CDR2 SMNVEV (reference sequence). The CDR3 totals 16 residues. Written as DNA, the CDR3 is TGTGCCAGCAGTTTATCTCCCCGCAGGGGCGTAGAGACCCAGTACTTC. It specifies CASSLSPRRGVETQYF.

This clone was seen a single time. The CDR3 here is CASSETASGSRTDTQYF. The CDR3 nucleotides are TGTGCCAGCAGTGAAACAGCTAGCGGGAGTAGAACAGATACGCAGTATTTT. The chain employs TRBV2 and TRBJ2-3; TRBD2 matches 10 bases. V was clipped by 2 bases and J by 3 bases; unmatched bases: 8. There are 17 residues in the CDR3. Germline lookup yields CDR1 SNHLY and CDR2 FYNNEI.

This chain joins TRBV15 and TRBJ1-4; tentative D call: TRBD1 (6 bases). The CDR3 runs to 12 residues. Germline V gene data show CDR1 as LNHNV and CDR2 as YYDKDF (reference sequence). Trimming shortened V by 4 bases and J by 12 bases, and 12 bases separated the two germline ends. CDR3 DNA sequence: TGTGCCACCAGCAACGGGGGCGCGGAACTGTTTTTT. Translation: CATSNGGAELFF.